The clone carrying this T cell receptor (beta chain) was picked up a small number of times. The antigen remains undetermined. The sample originates from a study of T-cell memory formation after mild COVID-19. The germline CDR1 and CDR2 sequences are SGHRS and YFSETQ. This CDR3 has 18 amino acids. Unmatched junction bases numbered 9, after V lost 3 bases and J lost 3 bases. Study-level points and caveats: Pre-infection memory showed some responding clones, and this suggested that cross-reactive memory joined.

TCRdb called the 5' RACE reads again in MiXCR, with one record for every CDR3 protein. The data hold fewer than 200,000 distinct CDR3 sequences, with 13% observed a single time. V gene TRBV5-1 combines with J gene TRBJ2-3; TRBD2 matches at 14 bases. Material for sequencing was PBMCs or a T cell subset sorted from them (not recorded which). The sequence came from a man aged 18 to 30 who had mild COVID-19 (a few samples of this study predate the infection). Cell type and time point are not known. The DNA for the CDR3 is TGCGCCAGCAGCTACTTTGGACTAGCGGGGGGAAATACAGATACGCAGTATTTT. Amino acids: CASSYFGLAGGNTDTQYF.